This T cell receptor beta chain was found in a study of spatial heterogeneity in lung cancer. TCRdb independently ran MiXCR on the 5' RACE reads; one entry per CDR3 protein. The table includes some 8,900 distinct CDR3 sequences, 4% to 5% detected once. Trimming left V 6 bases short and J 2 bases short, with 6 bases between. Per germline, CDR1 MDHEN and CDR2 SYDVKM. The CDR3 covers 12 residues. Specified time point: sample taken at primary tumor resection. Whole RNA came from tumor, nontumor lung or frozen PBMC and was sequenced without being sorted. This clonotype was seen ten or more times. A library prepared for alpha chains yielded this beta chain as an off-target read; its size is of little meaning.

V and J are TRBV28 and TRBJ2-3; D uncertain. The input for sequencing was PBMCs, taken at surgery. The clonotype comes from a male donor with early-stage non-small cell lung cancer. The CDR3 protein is CASRPLTDTQYF. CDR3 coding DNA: TGTGCCAGCAGACCACTCACAGATACGCAGTATTTT.